Listed here are 15 T cell receptor beta chains from one sample, sequenced in a study of blood T cell repertoires in COVID-19. Sequencing was performed with immunoSEQ multiplex PCR; in TCRdb, only in-frame clones are kept and a portion is missing. Here the sample spans 55,000 to 80,000 clones, roughly 68% being singletons. The sequenced sample consisted of peripheral blood. The receptor source for this set is an elderly woman with acute or convalescent COVID-19.

The chain joins TRBV18 to TRBJ2-2, with a weak D call TRBD2 (5 bases). CDR1 and CDR2 from the germline V gene are KGHSH and LQKENI. The CDR3 runs 16 residues. V was shortened by 1 base and J by 3 bases, with 12 bases between the two germline ends. CDR3 DNA: TGTGCCAGCTCACCACTAGCGCCAAGGGACACCGGGGAGCTGTTTTTT. As protein: CASSPLAPRDTGELFF.

Many counts were recorded for this clone. J is TRBJ2-7 and V is TRBV7-9, with D possibly matching TRBD1 (6 bases). The ends were cut back, 5 bases at V and 1 base at J, with 15 bases in the middle. This CDR3 is built from 15 residues. In germline, CDR1 is SEHNR, CDR2 FQNEAQ (reference sequence). The CDR3 DNA sequence: TGTGCCAGCAGCCATACAGGGATAGGGTCCTACGAGCAGTACTTC. Translating it yields CASSHTGIGSYEQYF.

The chain has TRBV9 and TRBJ2-3; the D is unclear. The V end lost 1 base, the J end lost 4 bases, and 10 bases lay between the germline ends. CDR3 length: 14 amino acids. The germline V gene has CDR1 SGDLS and CDR2 YYNGEE. Here the CDR3 reads CASSVYLSSDTQYF. Written as DNA, the CDR3 is TGTGCCAGCAGCGTATATTTGAGTTCAGATACGCAGTATTTT. The complete variable domain, with remaining parts taken from reference TRBV9 and TRBJ2-3, reads DSGVTQTPKHLITATGQRVTLRCSPRSGDLSVYWYQQSLDQGLQFLIQYYNGEERAKGNILERFSAQQFPDLHSELNLSSLELGDSALYFCASSVYLSSDTQYFGPGTRLTVL.

As to this clone: Relative to the germline gene, one junction end is altered; a read error may explain this. The V gene is TRBV7-3, the J gene TRBJ2-7, with D possibly matching TRBD1 (6 bases). Germline CDR1 reads SGHTA; CDR2 reads FQGTGA. This CDR3 spans 15 amino acids. The CDR3 loop reads CASSLMPAGAHEQYF. Written as DNA, the CDR3 is TGTGCCAGCAGTTTAATGCCCGCAGGGGCCCACGAGCAGTACTTC.

The chain links TRBV11-3 to TRBJ2-5; D perhaps matches TRBD2 (6 bases). Germline assignment: CDR1 SGHNT and CDR2 YENEEA. The CDR3 runs 14 residues. Trimming took off 5 bases at V and 4 bases at J, with 14 bases between the two ends. Written as DNA, the CDR3 is TGTGCCAGCAGCAAGGGACTGGCAGTAGAGACCCAGTACTTC. Translating gives CASSKGLAVETQYF.

V and J are TRBV9 and TRBJ2-7, with 8 bases that match TRBD2. Losses at the gene ends were 0 bases for V and 3 bases for J; bases not matched to a gene: 11. The CDR3 has 17 amino acids. CDR1 is SGDLS, CDR2 YYNGEE, per germline. CDR3 region: CASSVAGGRSFDYEQYF. The CDR3 DNA reads TGTGCCAGCAGCGTAGCGGGAGGGCGGAGTTTTGACTACGAGCAGTACTTC.

The V call is TRBV4-2, the J call TRBJ1-5; D possibly corresponds to TRBD1 (5 bases). V was cut by 2 bases and J by 7 bases, with 12 bases left in between. Germline CDR1 is LGHNA and CDR2 is YNFKEQ. CDR3 length: 14 residues. The CDR3, as DNA: TGTGCCAGCAGCCAACGAAACGGGGGGCAGCCCCAGCATTTT. Translating gives CASSQRNGGQPQHF.

This clone has only a few counts. The chain uses TRBV5-1 and TRBJ2-4; the D gene is possibly TRBD1 (6 bases). The germline V and J ends were trimmed by 3 bases and 5 bases, with 15 bases remaining between them. The CDR3 runs 15 residues. The germline gives CDR1 SGHRS, CDR2 YFSETQ. The CDR3 region is CASSWQGNGENIQYF. The DNA for the CDR3 is TGCGCCAGCAGCTGGCAGGGGAACGGGGAAAACATTCAGTACTTC.

The CDR3 DNA reads as TGTGCCAGCAGCCAAGATCAGGTCCAGGGCGAGCAGTACTTC. Protein sequence: CASSQDQVQGEQYF. V usage is TRBV4-2 and J usage is TRBJ2-7; TRBD1 might be the D (5 bases). CDR3 length equals 14 residues. Germline CDR1 reads LGHNA; CDR2 reads YNFKEQ. V was clipped by 0 bases and J by 6 bases, with 12 bases between them.

The chain recombines TRBV7-3 with TRBJ2-3, with D possibly TRBD1 on 6 matching bases. The germline V and J ends were trimmed by 7 bases and 9 bases, with 11 bases remaining between them. This CDR3 has 11 residues. Germline CDR1 and CDR2: SGHTA and FQGTGA. As DNA, the CDR3 is TGTGCCAGCAACTCGGGACAAACGCAGTATTTT. This gives the protein CASNSGQTQYF.

This rearrangement joins TRBV6-2 or TRBV6-3 to TRBJ2-1; 9 nucleotides agree with TRBD2. Germline V lookup: CDR1 MNHEY, CDR2 SVGEGT. The trim removed 2 bases at V and 4 bases at J, leaving 6 bases unmatched. CDR3 length equals 16 residues. The CDR3 region has the DNA TGTGCCAGCAGTTACCCTGCGGGAGGGAGTTACAATGAGCAGTTCTTC. It encodes CASSYPAGGSYNEQFF.

Only one count was recorded for this clone. This chain uses TRBV10-2 with TRBJ2-7, with a weak D call TRBD2 (5 bases). Trimming took off 11 bases at V and 6 bases at J, with 17 bases between the two ends. This CDR3 contains 12 residues. Per germline, CDR1 WSHSY and CDR2 SAAADI. This CDR3 reads CASTKGVSEQYF. The DNA for the CDR3 is TGCGCCTCCACCAAGGGAGTGAGCGAGCAGTACTTC.

CDR3 nucleotides: TGTGCCAGCATCCCAGGGTGGGATGGCACCGGGGAGCTGTTTTTT. Amino acid sequence: CASIPGWDGTGELFF. The rearrangement uses TRBV2 and TRBJ2-2, with a tentative D call TRBD1 (5 bases). This CDR3 is built from 15 residues. Per the germline V gene, CDR1 is SNHLY and CDR2 is FYNNEI. V was clipped by 7 bases and J by 4 bases, with 16 bases between them.

The chain recombines TRBV7-2 with TRBJ2-4; 7 bases line up with TRBD1. Per germline, CDR1 SGHTA and CDR2 FQGNSA. CDR3 length: 17 amino acids. The V and J ends lost 1 base and 0 bases, in that order; junction bases with no gene match: 6. The CDR3 protein is CASSLEGQGVAKNIQYF. For the CDR3, the DNA is TGTGCCAGCAGCTTAGAGGGGCAGGGGGTAGCCAAAAACATTCAGTACTTC.

This clone has just a few counts. In DNA, the CDR3 is TGTGCCAGCAGCTTAGCAGCGGTCGAGCAGTACTTC. It yields the protein CASSLAAVEQYF. This chain uses TRBV11-3 with TRBJ2-7; perhaps TRBD2 as D (5 bases). V lost 1 base, J lost 6 bases, and 7 bases lay in between. CDR3 length equals 12 residues. Per the germline V gene, CDR1 is SGHNT and CDR2 is YENEEA.